This T cell receptor (beta chain) was documented in a study of long-term antiretroviral therapy in people with HIV. To note about this clone: Its antigen is still unknown.

At survey level, the immunoSEQ assay was run in its v3.0 version. It was about 40,000-55,000 T-cell genomes per sample that sequencing targeted. Clones were read by immunoSEQ multiplex PCR, and TCRdb kept only the in-frame ones, dropping some. This table holds 25,000 to 30,000 clones, 70% to 90% found once. The CDR3 has 12 amino acids. Germline trimming cut 4 bases from V and 8 bases from J; bases unmatched to any gene: 2. Looked up from germline, CDR1 is SGHTA and CDR2 is FQGNSA. Study outcomes and limitations: Specimens of blood were obtained during about 2003 to 2017, possibly under older ART regimens. Dominating the repertoire at all time points were the clones that expanded before ART.

The chain uses TRBV7-2 and TRBJ1-2; 9 nucleotides align to TRBD1. The sequence came from a man aged 40-49 years with HIV. The source was unsorted PBMCs, collected 4.8 to 5 years after starting antiretroviral therapy. The CDR3 protein is CASSWDREGYTF. CDR3 coding DNA: TGTGCCAGCAGCTGGGACAGGGAGGGCTACACCTTC.